Each of the 8 T cell receptor beta chains below was sequenced from the same sample in a study of T cell responses to AZD1222 COVID-19 vaccine (dated by TCRdb to about 2021). Library method: the immunoSEQ multiplex PCR assay. TCRdb stores this immuneACCESS table with in-frame sequences only. Part of the clones is absent; in the studies checked, under half of the shortfall reflects unresolved V genes, and no reason is known for the rest. A total of 100,000 to 150,000 clones appear in this sample, 89% of them only once. Together, the top ten hold 5% to 7.5% of the sample. This specimen's time point label, interpreted: baseline before first vaccination. Sequencing used peripheral blood, obtained on day 0 of AZD1222 vaccination. The receptors stem from an adult in good health.

The genes are TRBV5-5 and TRBJ2-7; D unclear. CDR1 is SGHKS, CDR2 YYEKEE, per germline (reference sequence). V lost 4 bases and J 4 bases, leaving 12 bases between the germline ends. The CDR3 extends over 13 amino acids. The CDR3 sequence is CASSPRQEYEQYF. CDR3 bases: TGTGCCAGCAGCCCGAGGCAGGAGTACGAGCAGTACTTC.

This clone was seen only once. The rearrangement joins TRBV7-2 to TRBJ1-1, with unresolved D. Germline loops: CDR1 SGHTA, CDR2 FQGNSA. The CDR3 is 15 amino acids. V dropped 5 bases and J dropped 2 bases, with 15 bases sitting between them. CDR3 sequence reads: CASSHSLTGNTEAFF. The DNA of the CDR3 is TGTGCCAGCAGCCACTCCTTGACGGGAAACACTGAAGCTTTCTTT.

CDR3 sequence (DNA): TGTGCCAGCAGCGTAGAGGGGACAGCCTACTCTGGAAACACCATATATTTT. Translating gives CASSVEGTAYSGNTIYF. This chain links TRBV9 with TRBJ1-3; 7 bases agree with TRBD1. The V gene's germline CDR1 is SGDLS and CDR2 YYNGEE. The J segment lost 0 bases and the V segment lost 0 bases, leaving 6 bases of the junction unmatched. The CDR3 is 17 amino acids.

This clone has only one observation. The chain carries TRBV19 and TRBJ1-1; maybe TRBD1 (6 bases). Germline values: CDR1 LNHDA, CDR2 SQIVND (reference sequence). CDR3 length equals 15 residues. Trimming shortened V by 5 bases and J by 3 bases, and 16 bases separated the two germline ends. The chain's CDR3 is CASSPYRGLDTEAFF. In nucleotides, the CDR3 is TGTGCCAGTAGTCCTTACCGGGGGCTCGACACTGAAGCTTTCTTT.

This clone was detected only a few times. The V call is TRBV7-2, the J call TRBJ1-2, with D unresolved. Germline values: CDR1 SGHTA, CDR2 FQGNSA. Trimming took off 5 bases at V and 3 bases at J, with 10 bases between the two ends. CDR3 length: 13 residues. The CDR3 region is CASSANRYYGYTF. For the CDR3, the DNA is TGTGCCAGCAGCGCCAACCGCTACTATGGCTACACCTTC.

V gene TRBV5-1 combines with J gene TRBJ2-1; D is uncertain. The CDR3 covers 14 residues. The V and J ends lost 4 bases and 5 bases respectively, with 13 bases between them. Germline CDR1 SGHRS, CDR2 YFSETQ. CDR3 amino acids: CASSGLGSNNEQFF. Written as DNA, the CDR3 is TGCGCCAGCAGCGGGTTGGGCTCAAACAATGAGCAGTTCTTC.

The chain carries TRBV20-1 and TRBJ2-7; unclear D gene. This CDR3 comprises 11 residues. Per germline, CDR1 DFQATT and CDR2 SNEGSKA (reference sequence). The V gene lost 5 bases and the J gene lost 2 bases, with 7 bases spanning the gap. The CDR3 reads CSALRAYEQYF. DNA for the CDR3: TGCAGTGCTCTTCGGGCCTACGAGCAGTACTTC.

This clone was seen a single time. This chain uses TRBV18 with TRBJ2-1; D assignment may be TRBD1 or TRBD2 (6 bases each). Per germline, CDR1 KGHSH and CDR2 LQKENI. The CDR3 runs 17 residues. Trimming shortened V by 3 bases and J by 4 bases, and 19 bases separated the two germline ends. CDR3 nucleotide sequence: TGTGCCAGCTCACCCCCCGAGGGGGGAACCACATACAATGAGCAGTTCTTC. Translated, it gives CASSPPEGGTTYNEQFF.